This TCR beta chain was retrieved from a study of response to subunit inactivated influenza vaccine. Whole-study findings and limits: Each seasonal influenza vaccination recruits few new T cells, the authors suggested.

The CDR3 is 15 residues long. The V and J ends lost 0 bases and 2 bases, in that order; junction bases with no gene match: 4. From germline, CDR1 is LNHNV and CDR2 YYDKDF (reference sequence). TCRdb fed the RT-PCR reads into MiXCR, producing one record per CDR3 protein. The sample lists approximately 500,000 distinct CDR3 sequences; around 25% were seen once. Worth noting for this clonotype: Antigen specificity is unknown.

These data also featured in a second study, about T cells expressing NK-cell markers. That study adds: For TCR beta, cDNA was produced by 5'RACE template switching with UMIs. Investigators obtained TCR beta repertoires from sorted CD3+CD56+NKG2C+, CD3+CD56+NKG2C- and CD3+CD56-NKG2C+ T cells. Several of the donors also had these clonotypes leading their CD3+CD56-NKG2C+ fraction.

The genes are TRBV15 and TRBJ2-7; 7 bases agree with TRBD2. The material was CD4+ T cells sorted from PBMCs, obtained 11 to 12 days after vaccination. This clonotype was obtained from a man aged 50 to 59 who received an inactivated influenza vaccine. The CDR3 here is CATSRESSGTYEQYF. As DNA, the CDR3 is TGTGCCACCAGCAGAGAGTCTAGCGGCACCTACGAGCAGTACTTC.